This TCR beta chain was recovered during a study of blood T cell repertoires in COVID-19. Background on the study: The United States, Italy and Spain supplied acute and convalescent COVID-19 samples. In each case, the material was cDNA or gDNA derived from T cells, B-cell-depleted T cells, or PBMCs.

Germline assignment: CDR1 MNHEY and CDR2 SMNVEV (reference sequence). Germline trimming cut 5 bases from V and 4 bases from J; bases unmatched to any gene: 6. The CDR3 is 16 residues long. The authors' processing: Amplified reference gene primers provided the basis for estimating nucleated cell counts. Sequencing used immunoSEQ multiplex PCR; TCRdb keeps in-frame clones, though not all of them. Clonal size and the V and J genes are those of that table, whereas D and trimming came from the DNA. The sample consists of some 170,000 clones, more than 75% of them appearing once. This clone was seen only once. Seattle's enrolled individuals joined amid active infection and were then monitored longitudinally.

Sequencing input: peripheral blood. This receptor was identified in a woman in her seventies with COVID-19, enrolled during active disease. This chain uses TRBV27 with TRBJ2-1; 12 bases match TRBD2. This CDR3 is CASSPRTSGVYNEQFF. Here the CDR3 DNA reads TGTGCCAGCAGTCCTCGGACTAGCGGGGTATACAATGAGCAGTTCTTC.